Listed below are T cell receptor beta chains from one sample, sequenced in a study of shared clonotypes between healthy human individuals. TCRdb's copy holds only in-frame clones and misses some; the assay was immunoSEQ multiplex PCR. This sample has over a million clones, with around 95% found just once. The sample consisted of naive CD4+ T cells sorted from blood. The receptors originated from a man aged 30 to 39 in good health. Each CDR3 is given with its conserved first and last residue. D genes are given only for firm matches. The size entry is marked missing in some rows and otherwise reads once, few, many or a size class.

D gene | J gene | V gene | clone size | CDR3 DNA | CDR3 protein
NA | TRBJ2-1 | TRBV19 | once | TGTGCCAGTAAAAACAGGGACCTAACCTACAATGAGCAGTTCTTC | CASKNRDLTYNEQFF
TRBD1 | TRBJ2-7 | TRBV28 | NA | TGTGCCAGCAACCAGCGACAGGGTATCTCCTACGAGCAGTACTTC | CASNQRQGISYEQYF
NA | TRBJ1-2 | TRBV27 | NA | TGTGCCAGCAGTTCGGAACACGCTAACTATGGCTACACCTTC | CASSSEHANYGYTF
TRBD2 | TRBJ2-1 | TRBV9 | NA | TGTGCCAGCAGCGCTCGACTAGCGGGGGCGTACAATGAGCAGTTCTTC | CASSARLAGAYNEQFF
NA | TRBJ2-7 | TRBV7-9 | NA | TGTGCCAGCAGCTTCCTTCAGGGGCCGACCTACGAGCAGTACTTC | CASSFLQGPTYEQYF
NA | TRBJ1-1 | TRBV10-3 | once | TGTGCCATCAGTGAGTCTGGGGGCGTAACTGAAGCTTTCTTT | CAISESGGVTEAFF
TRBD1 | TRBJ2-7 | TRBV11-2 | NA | TGTGCCAGCAGCCCCCGGGACAGGGGGGACGAGCAGTACTTC | CASSPRDRGDEQYF
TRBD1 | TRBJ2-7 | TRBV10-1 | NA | TGCGCCAGCACAGTATGGGACAGGGGAATTCGGGTCCACGAGCAGTACTTC | CASTVWDRGIRVHEQYF
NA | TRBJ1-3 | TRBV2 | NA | TGTGCCAGCATGGAAGACAGTCACACCATATATTTT | CASMEDSHTIYF
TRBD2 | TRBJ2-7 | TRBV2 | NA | TGTGCCAGCAGGGGAACTAGCGGGGTCACCTACGAGCAGTACTTC | CASRGTSGVTYEQYF
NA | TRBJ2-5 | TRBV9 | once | TGTGCCAGCAGCGTTTTCGGTTCCAGAGTGCAAGAGACCCAGTACTTC | CASSVFGSRVQETQYF
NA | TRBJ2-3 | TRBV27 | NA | TGTGCCAGCAGTCCTGGCGTCAGCACAGATACGCAGTATTTT | CASSPGVSTDTQYF
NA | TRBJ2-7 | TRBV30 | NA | TGTGCCTGGAGTTTGAACAGGGACCCCTACGAGCAGTACTTC | CAWSLNRDPYEQYF
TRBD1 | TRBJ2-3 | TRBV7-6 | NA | TGTGCCAGCAGCCATTTTCCGCCGGGACAGGGTAATACAGATACGCAGTATTTT | CASSHFPPGQGNTDTQYF
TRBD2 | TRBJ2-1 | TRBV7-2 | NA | TGTGCCAGCCATCCTAGCGGGAGGTACAATGAGCAGTTCTTC | CASHPSGRYNEQFF
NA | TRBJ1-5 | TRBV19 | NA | TGTGCCAGTAGTCCCGCGAGGGGGGGGATTGGCAATCAGCCCCAGCATTTT | CASSPARGGIGNQPQHF
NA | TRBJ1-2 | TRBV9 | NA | TGTGCCAGCAGCGGCCCAGAGGGGTACTATGGCTACACCTTC | CASSGPEGYYGYTF
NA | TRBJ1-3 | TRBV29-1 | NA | TGCAGCGTCCAACGCGACTCTGGAAACACCATATATTTT | CSVQRDSGNTIYF
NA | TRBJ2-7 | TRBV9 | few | TGTGCCAGCAGCGTTATCAGGAAACCCTACGAGCAGTACTTC | CASSVIRKPYEQYF
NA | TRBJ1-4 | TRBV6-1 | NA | TGTGCCAGCATCTGGTCGCCGTCAACTAATGAAAAACTGTTTTTT | CASIWSPSTNEKLFF
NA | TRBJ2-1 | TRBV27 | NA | TGTGCCAGCAGTCCTGAACAGGGTACTGAGCAGTTCTTC | CASSPEQGTEQFF
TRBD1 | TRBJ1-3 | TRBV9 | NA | TGTGCCAGCAGCGCCACCGGGACAGGGAACGGAAACACCATATATTTT | CASSATGTGNGNTIYF
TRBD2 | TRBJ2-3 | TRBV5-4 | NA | TGTGCCAGCAGCTTGCGACTAGCGGGAGGGCCGACAGATACGCAGTATTTT | CASSLRLAGGPTDTQYF
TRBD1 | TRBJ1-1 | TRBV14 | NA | TGTGCCAGCAGCCACGCCGGGACAGGGGGTGGTGAAGCTTTCTTT | CASSHAGTGGGEAFF
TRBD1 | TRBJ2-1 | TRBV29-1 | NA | TGCAGCGCCGGACAGGCGACCTACAATGAGCAGTTCTTC | CSAGQATYNEQFF
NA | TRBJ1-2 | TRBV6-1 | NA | TGTGCCAGCAGTGAATCGGGACGTCCGGATGGCTACACCTTC | CASSESGRPDGYTF